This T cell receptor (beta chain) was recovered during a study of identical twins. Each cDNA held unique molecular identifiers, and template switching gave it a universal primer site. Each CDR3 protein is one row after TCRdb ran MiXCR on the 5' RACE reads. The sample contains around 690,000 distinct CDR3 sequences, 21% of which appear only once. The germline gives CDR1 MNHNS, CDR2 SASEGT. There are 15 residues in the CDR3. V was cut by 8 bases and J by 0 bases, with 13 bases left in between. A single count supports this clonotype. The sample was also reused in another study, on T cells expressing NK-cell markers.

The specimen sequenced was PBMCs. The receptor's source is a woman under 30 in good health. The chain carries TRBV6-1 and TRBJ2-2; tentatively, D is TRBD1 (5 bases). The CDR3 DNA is TGTGCCAGCGGTAGAAGACAGTCGAACACCGGGGAGCTGTTTTTT. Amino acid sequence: CASGRRQSNTGELFF.